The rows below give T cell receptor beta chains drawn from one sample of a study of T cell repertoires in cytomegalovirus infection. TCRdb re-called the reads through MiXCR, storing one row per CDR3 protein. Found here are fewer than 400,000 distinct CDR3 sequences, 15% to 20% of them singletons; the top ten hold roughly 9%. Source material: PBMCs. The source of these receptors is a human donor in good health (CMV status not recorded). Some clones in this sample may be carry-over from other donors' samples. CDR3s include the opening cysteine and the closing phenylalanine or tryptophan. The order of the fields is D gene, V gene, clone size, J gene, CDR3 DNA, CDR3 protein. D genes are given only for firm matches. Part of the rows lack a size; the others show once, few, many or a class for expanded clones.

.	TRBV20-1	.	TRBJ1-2	TGCAGTGCTAGAGATCGGGCAATACTATTGTATGGCTACACCTTC	CSARDRAILLYGYTF
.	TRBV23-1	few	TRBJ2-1	TGCGCCAGCAGTCCGTTCTCCCAGATTTCCTCCTACAATGAGCAGTTCTTC	CASSPFSQISSYNEQFF
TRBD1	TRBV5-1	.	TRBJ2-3	TGCGCCAGCAGCTTGCAGGGGGCAAGCACAGATACGCAGTATTTT	CASSLQGASTDTQYF
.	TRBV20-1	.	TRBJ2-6	TGCAGTGCTAGAGATATGGGGGGCGGGGGAAGGGGAGCCTCCTCTGGGGCCAACGTCCTGGCTTTC	CSARDMGGGGRGASSGANVLAF
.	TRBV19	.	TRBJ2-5	TGTGCCAGTACTCCGAACCAAGACGGGACCCAGTACTTC	CASTPNQDGTQYF
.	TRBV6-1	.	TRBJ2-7	TGTGCCAGCAGTCCACTTATAAGGACACGACTATACGAGCAGTACTTC	CASSPLIRTRLYEQYF
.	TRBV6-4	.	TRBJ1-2	TGTGCCAGCAGTCCTACCCCGGGACCTAACTATGGCTACACCTTC	CASSPTPGPNYGYTF
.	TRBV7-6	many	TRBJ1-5	TGTGCCAGCAGCCCGGGGGTCGGAAGCAATCAGCCCCAGCATTTT	CASSPGVGSNQPQHF
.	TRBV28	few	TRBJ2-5	TGTGCCAGCAGTCCATTGACTAGAAGGAGCGAGACCCAGTACTTC	CASSPLTRRSETQYF
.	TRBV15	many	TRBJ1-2	TGTGCCACCAGCAGCTCTCGTGGAGCTAACTATGGCTACACCTTC	CATSSSRGANYGYTF
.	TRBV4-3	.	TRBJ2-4	TGCGCCAGCAGCCAAGATCAAGGAAGTTTAGCCAAAAACATTCAGTACTTC	CASSQDQGSLAKNIQYF
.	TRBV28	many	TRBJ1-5	TGTGCCAGCAGTTTAGGGGAGGGGAGGGGTAGCAATCAGCCCCAGCATTTT	CASSLGEGRGSNQPQHF
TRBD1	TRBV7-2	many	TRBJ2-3	TGTGCCAGCAGCCCGGGGACAGGCACAGATACGCAGTATTTT	CASSPGTGTDTQYF
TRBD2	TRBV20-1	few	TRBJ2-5	TGCAGTGCTCGGAAGGGACTAGCACGAGAGACCCAGTACTTC	CSARKGLARETQYF
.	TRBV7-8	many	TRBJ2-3	TGTGCCAGCAGCTTAGCGGGGGGGCGGAGAGATACGCAGTATTTT	CASSLAGGRRDTQYF
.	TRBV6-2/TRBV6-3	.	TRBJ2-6	TGTGCCAGCGTGAGAGACTCTGGGGCCAACGTCCTGACTTTC	CASVRDSGANVLTF
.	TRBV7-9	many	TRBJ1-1	TGTGCCAGCAGCCCACAGGGTGGGGCGGGAGCTTTCTTT	CASSPQGGAGAFF
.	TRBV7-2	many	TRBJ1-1	TGTGCCAGCAGCTTAGAGGAGGGAACTGAAGCTTTCTTT	CASSLEEGTEAFF
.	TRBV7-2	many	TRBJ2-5	TGTGCCAGCAGCTTAGAATTTCAAGAGACCCAGTACTTC	CASSLEFQETQYF
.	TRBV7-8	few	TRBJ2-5	TGTGCCAGCAGCCTAAGGGAGGGGGCAGAGACCCAGTACTTC	CASSLREGAETQYF
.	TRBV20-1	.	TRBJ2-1	TGCAGCTCAACAGATAACTACAATGAGCAGTTCTTC	CSSTDNYNEQFF
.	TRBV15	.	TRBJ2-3	TGTGCCACCAGGGTCGGAGGTTCGGATACGCAGTATTTT	CATRVGGSDTQYF
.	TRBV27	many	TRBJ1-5	TGTGCCAGCAGTTTAAGGCCGATCAATCAGCCCCAGCATTTT	CASSLRPINQPQHF
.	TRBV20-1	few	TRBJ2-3	TGCAGTGCAACCGAGGCCTGGGTTGCAGATACGCAGTATTTT	CSATEAWVADTQYF
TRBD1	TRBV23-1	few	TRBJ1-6	TGCGCCAGCAGTCCCGCACCGGGAGGGGGCCAGGATAATTCACCCCTCCACTTT	CASSPAPGGGQDNSPLHF
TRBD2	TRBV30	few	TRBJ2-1	TGTGCCTGGAGTAGCGGGAGGTCTTCCTACAATGAGCAGTTCTTC	CAWSSGRSSYNEQFF
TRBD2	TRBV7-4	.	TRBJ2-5	TGTGCCAGCGCATCCACTCTGTCCGGGGAGGGCCGGGAGACCCAGTACTTC	CASASTLSGEGRETQYF
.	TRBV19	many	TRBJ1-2	TGTGCCAGCAGTCCGGGGGGCTATGGCTACACCTTC	CASSPGGYGYTF
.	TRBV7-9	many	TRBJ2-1	TGTGCCAGCAGCTTAGCGGGCGGACGGATTTACAATGAGCAGTTCTTC	CASSLAGGRIYNEQFF
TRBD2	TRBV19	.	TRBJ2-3	TGTGCCAGTAGTGCCCACCGACTAGCGGGAATGGATACGCAGTATTTT	CASSAHRLAGMDTQYF
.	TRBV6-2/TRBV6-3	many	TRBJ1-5	TGTGCCAGCAGGGATCCAGGAGGGGTTCAGCCCCAGCATTTT	CASRDPGGVQPQHF
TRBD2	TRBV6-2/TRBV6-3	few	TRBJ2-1	TGTGCCAGCAGTCTAGCGGACCATTTACAGTTCTTC	CASSLADHLQFF
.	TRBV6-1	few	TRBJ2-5	TGTGCCAGCAGTTCCCGCGAAGGGAGAGGTGCCCAGTACTTC	CASSSREGRGAQYF
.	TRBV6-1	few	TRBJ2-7	TGTGCCAGCAGTTCCCGTGGTATCGACGAGCAGTACTTC	CASSSRGIDEQYF
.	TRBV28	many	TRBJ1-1	TGTGCCAGCAGCAGGACAGTTTTGAGCACTGAAGCTTTCTTT	CASSRTVLSTEAFF
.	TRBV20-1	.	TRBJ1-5	TGCAGTGCTAACGCCGGGTATAGCAATCAGCCCCAGCATTTT	CSANAGYSNQPQHF
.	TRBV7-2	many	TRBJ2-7	TGTGCCAGCAGCTTGGGGCTAGTGGATGCACGGGAGCAGTACTTC	CASSLGLVDAREQYF
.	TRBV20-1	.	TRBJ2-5	TGCAGTGCTAGTGCCGGCCTACAAGAGACCCAGTACTTC	CSASAGLQETQYF
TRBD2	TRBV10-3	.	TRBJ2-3	TGTGCCATCAGTGAGGGTCTAGCGGGAGTTCTGGCGGGGACAGATACGCAGTATTTT	CAISEGLAGVLAGTDTQYF
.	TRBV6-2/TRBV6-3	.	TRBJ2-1	TGTGCCAGCAGCCCCAATAAGGTTATACGGCAGTTCTTC	CASSPNKVIRQFF
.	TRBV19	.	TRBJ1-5	TGTGCCAGTAATACGGACAGCATCAATCAGCCCCAGCATTTT	CASNTDSINQPQHF
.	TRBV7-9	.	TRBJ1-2	TGTGCCAGCAGCTTAGTGGGAGGGAGCTATGGCTACACCTTC	CASSLVGGSYGYTF
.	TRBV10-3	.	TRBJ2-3	TGTGCCATCAGTGAGTCCGGCTCTAAAGATACGCAGTATTTT	CAISESGSKDTQYF
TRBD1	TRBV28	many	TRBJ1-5	TGTGCCAGCAGTCTCGACAGGGAGGGACGATTCAGGCCCCAGCATTTT	CASSLDREGRFRPQHF
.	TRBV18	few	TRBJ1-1	TGTGCCAGCTCACTGCAACGAGGTAACACTGAAGCTTTCTTT	CASSLQRGNTEAFF
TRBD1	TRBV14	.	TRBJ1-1	TGTGCCAGCAGCCGGACAGGGGGCGGTGGGCACACTGAAGCTTTCTTT	CASSRTGGGGHTEAFF
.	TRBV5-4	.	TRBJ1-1	TGTGCCAGCAGCCCGCCCCAGACAGTGAACACTGAAGCTTTCTTT	CASSPPQTVNTEAFF
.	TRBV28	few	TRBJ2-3	TGTGCCAGCAGTACGGGGGTCACAGATACGCAGTATTTT	CASSTGVTDTQYF